The 5 T cell receptor beta chains in this list originate from one sample, sequenced in a study of blood T cell repertoires in COVID-19. The assay was immunoSEQ multiplex PCR, and TCRdb's table has in-frame clones only and misses some. The data contain just over 150,000 clones, around 84% of them seen just once; the ten biggest clones take up around 9.8%. The sequenced sample consisted of peripheral blood. The origin of the receptors is a woman in her 50s with acute or convalescent COVID-19.

CDR3 amino acids: CASSFRGRVAGELFF. CDR3 in DNA: TGTGCCAGCAGTTTCAGGGGTAGGGTCGCCGGGGAGCTGTTTTTT. This chain uses TRBV27 with TRBJ2-2; maybe TRBD1 (6 bases). With 3 bases removed from V and 6 bases from J, the gap between germline ends came to 14 bases. Per germline, CDR1 MNHEY and CDR2 SMNVEV (reference sequence). CDR3 length: 15 residues.

V gene TRBV5-1 combines with J gene TRBJ2-5; D perhaps matches TRBD2 (6 bases). Trimming removed 4 bases from V and 5 bases from J, with 27 bases in between. This CDR3 is built from 18 residues. Looked up from germline, CDR1 is SGHRS and CDR2 is YFSETQ. The CDR3 DNA sequence: TGCGCCAGCAGCGCGATCCCTCCGGGACCCGGGGCGGGGGAGACCCAGTACTTC. It is translated as CASSAIPPGPGAGETQYF.

The V gene is TRBV2, the J gene TRBJ2-5, with 9 bases aligning to TRBD2. This CDR3 comprises 14 residues. V lost 5 bases, J lost 5 bases, and 6 bases stayed unmatched. Germline lookup yields CDR1 SNHLY and CDR2 FYNNEI. CDR3 residues: CASSYSGSGETQYF. For the CDR3, the DNA is TGTGCCAGCAGTTATAGCGGGAGCGGGGAGACCCAGTACTTC.

The rearrangement joins TRBV9 to TRBJ2-2; D is perhaps TRBD2 (6 bases). There are 15 residues in the CDR3. In germline, CDR1 is SGDLS, CDR2 YYNGEE. The V end lost 0 bases, the J end lost 7 bases, and 13 bases lay between the germline ends. As DNA, the CDR3 is TGTGCCAGCAGCGTAGGCGGGGAGAGGGTCGGGGAGCTGTTTTTT. Its protein is CASSVGGERVGELFF.

J is TRBJ2-5 and V is TRBV19; D is perhaps TRBD2 (5 bases). The ends were cut back, 2 bases at V and 4 bases at J, with 8 bases in the middle. CDR3 length equals 13 residues. Germline assignment: CDR1 LNHDA and CDR2 SQIVND (reference sequence). The CDR3 reads CASSIRGGETQYF. CDR3 DNA sequence: TGTGCCAGTAGTATACGGGGTGGAGAGACCCAGTACTTC.